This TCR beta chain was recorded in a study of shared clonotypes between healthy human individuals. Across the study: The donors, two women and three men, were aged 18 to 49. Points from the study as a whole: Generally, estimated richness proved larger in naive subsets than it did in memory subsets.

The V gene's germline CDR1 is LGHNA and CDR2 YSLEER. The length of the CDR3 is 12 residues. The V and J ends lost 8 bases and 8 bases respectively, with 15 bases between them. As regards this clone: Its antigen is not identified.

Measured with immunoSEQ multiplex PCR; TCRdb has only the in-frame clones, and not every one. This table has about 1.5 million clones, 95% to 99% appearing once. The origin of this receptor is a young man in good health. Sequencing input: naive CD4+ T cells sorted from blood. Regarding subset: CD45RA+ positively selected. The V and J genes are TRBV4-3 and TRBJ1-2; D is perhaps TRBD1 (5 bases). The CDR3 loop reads CASSDTDNGYTF. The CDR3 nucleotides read TGCGCCAGCTCGGACACAGACAACGGCTACACCTTC.